Below, 4 T cell receptor beta chains from the same sample are listed, as sequenced in a study of monozygotic twins with inflammatory bowel disease. TCRdb reprocessed the 5' RACE reads and reports one entry per CDR3 protein, with no DNA. The sample has about 210,000 distinct CDR3 sequences; the top ten hold approximately 1.6%. Sequencing input: blood. These receptor sequences come from a human donor with ulcerative colitis or Crohn's disease, or a healthy co-twin of an affected twin (not recorded which).

The chain joins TRBV6-5 to TRBJ2-7; the D call of TRBD1 rests on TCRdb alone, since no DNA is present to check it. Germline V gene lookup returns CDR1 MNHEY and CDR2 SVGAGI. The CDR3 runs to 15 residues. The CDR3 reads CASSYVDRDANEQYF.

The chain carries TRBV12-3 or TRBV12-4 and TRBJ1-6. There are 15 residues in the CDR3. The CDR3 sequence is CASSLTAAYNSPLHF.

The V gene is TRBV7-2, the J gene TRBJ1-4. The CDR3 is 14 residues long. CDR1 SGHTA and CDR2 FQGNSA come from the germline V gene. CDR3 region: CASSPGVEGEKLFF.

The chain carries TRBV18 and TRBJ2-4. Germline V gives CDR1 KGHSH, CDR2 LQKENI. The CDR3 totals 15 residues. The CDR3: CASSPGGQTKNIQYF.